The 27 T cell receptor beta chains given below trace back to one sample, sequenced in a study of CD8 T cells in ankylosing spondylitis (dated by TCRdb to the late 2010s). Library preparation used 5' RACE. Sequencing was carried out with an Illumina HiSeq 2500. TCRdb reran the public reads through fastp at Q25 and MiXCR, keeping productive beta chains. Identical CDR3 proteins give one entry, which carries the most common genes and DNA. The sample table holds about 250,000 distinct CDR3 sequences, of which approximately 30% were seen once. The top ten constitute about 4% of the sample. The material sequenced was blood, either unsorted or a sorted T cell fraction (not recorded which). These receptors were taken from a male donor with ankylosing spondylitis or in good health (not recorded which).

The rearrangement joins TRBV20-1 to TRBJ2-2; D may be TRBD1 (6 bases). Trimming took 3 bases from V and 2 from J, leaving 10 bases between them. The CDR3 covers 14 residues. Germline V gene lookup returns CDR1 DFQATT and CDR2 SNEGSKA (reference sequence). The CDR3 is CSARGQRNTGELFF. The CDR3 DNA reads TGCAGTGCTAGGGGACAAAGAAACACCGGGGAGCTGTTTTTT.

The V call is TRBV28, the J call TRBJ2-7, with a possible D match to TRBD1 (6 bases). Germline CDR1 is MDHEN and CDR2 is SYDVKM. This CDR3 contains 15 residues. V lost 3 bases to trimming and J lost 1 base, with 13 bases between them. CDR3 sequence (DNA): TGTGCCAGCAGTTTTACGGACAGAATATCCTACGAGCAGTACTTC. It is translated as CASSFTDRISYEQYF.

The chain links TRBV12-3 or TRBV12-4 to TRBJ2-5; TRBD1 aligns across 9 bases. This CDR3 comprises 14 residues. J was trimmed by 4 bases and V by 2 bases; bases with no gene match: 2. The CDR3 nucleotides read TGTGCCAGCAGTTTAAACAGGGGGCGAGAGACCCAGTACTTC. Its translation is CASSLNRGRETQYF.

This clonotype was observed once. V gene TRBV7-9 combines with J gene TRBJ2-3, with D perhaps assigned TRBD1 or TRBD2 (6 bases each). V lost 4 bases to trimming and J lost 0 bases, with 14 bases between them. Germline V gene lookup returns CDR1 SEHNR and CDR2 FQNEAQ (reference sequence). The CDR3 sequence is 16 residues long. CDR3 nucleotides: TGTGCCAGCAGCTCATATCAGGGGAGGAGCACAGATACGCAGTATTTT. This encodes CASSSYQGRSTDTQYF. The variable domain in full, completed from reference TRBV7-9 and TRBJ2-3, reads DTGVSQNPRHKITKRGQNVTFRCDPISEHNRLYWYRQTLGQGPEFLTYFQNEAQLEKSRLLSDRFSAERPKGSFSTLEIQRTEQGDSAMYLCASSSYQGRSTDTQYFGPGTRLTVL.

This clonotype was detected only a few times. The chain has TRBV20-1 and TRBJ1-2, with D unclear. The V gene lost 7 bases and the J gene lost 6 bases, with 12 bases spanning the gap. Germline V gives CDR1 DFQATT, CDR2 SNEGSKA (reference sequence). CDR3 length: 11 residues. The CDR3 sequence is CSVLSLDGYTF. The CDR3 DNA is TGCAGTGTGTTATCGTTGGATGGCTACACCTTC.

The chain combines TRBV12-3 or TRBV12-4 with TRBJ1-6; maybe TRBD1 (5 bases). The germline V and J ends were trimmed by 6 bases and 8 bases, with 11 bases remaining between them. This CDR3 contains 13 residues. Written as DNA, the CDR3 is TGTGCCAGCAGCGACTGGGGGTATTCACCCCTCCACTTT. Residues: CASSDWGYSPLHF.

The chain uses TRBV12-3 or TRBV12-4 and TRBJ2-3; weak D call: TRBD2 (7 bases). The CDR3 extends over 15 amino acids. V was clipped by 6 bases and J by 3 bases, with 16 bases between them. CDR3 nucleotide sequence: TGTGCCAGCAGCCCCGCGGGGGCCCCTACAGATACGCAGTATTTT. This translates into CASSPAGAPTDTQYF.

This clonotype turned up a few times. The chain has TRBV7-2 and TRBJ2-1; 7 nucleotides agree with TRBD1. Germline V gives CDR1 SGHTA, CDR2 FQGNSA. The ends lost 2 bases at V and 4 bases at J; junction bases unmatched: 2. The CDR3 runs 14 residues. CDR3 bases: TGTGCCAGCAGCTTATCAGGGGGTTACAATGAGCAGTTCTTC. Protein: CASSLSGGYNEQFF.

This clonotype was counted between two and nine times. The chain recombines TRBV18 with TRBJ2-1; TRBD2 aligns across 7 bases. Looked up from germline, CDR1 is KGHSH and CDR2 is LQKENI. This CDR3 spans 15 amino acids. V dropped 3 bases and J dropped 7; count of bases not matched to a gene: 9. Here the CDR3 reads CASSPVAGRENEQFF. CDR3 DNA sequence: TGTGCCAGCTCACCGGTAGCGGGCCGGGAAAATGAGCAGTTCTTC. The full variable domain, its missing parts supplied by reference TRBV18 and TRBJ2-1, is NAGVMQNPRHLVRRRGQEARLRCSPMKGHSHVYWYRQLPEEGLKFMVYLQKENIIDESGMPKERFSAEFPKEGPSILRIQQVVRGDSAAYFCASSPVAGRENEQFFGPGTRLTVL.

This chain links TRBV12-3 or TRBV12-4 with TRBJ1-5; 7 nucleotides match TRBD1. The CDR3 has 15 residues. V lost 2 bases to trimming and J lost 1 base; unmatched junction nucleotides: 2. CDR3: CASSLTGVSNQPQHF. The CDR3 nucleotides read TGTGCCAGCAGTTTAACAGGGGTCAGCAATCAGCCCCAGCATTTT.

This clonotype was counted many times. The chain carries TRBV6-1 and TRBJ2-4; 7 nucleotides line up with TRBD1. CDR3 length equals 13 residues. The germline CDR1 and CDR2 sequences are MNHNS and SASEGT. With V trimmed by 4 bases and J by 6 bases, 3 bases remained unmatched. The CDR3 reads CASSARDRNIQYF. The CDR3, as DNA: TGTGCCAGCAGTGCCCGGGACAGAAACATTCAGTACTTC.

This clonotype was found a few times. The chain uses TRBV7-9 and TRBJ2-7; TRBD1 aligns across 11 bases. CDR1 is SEHNR, CDR2 FQNEAQ, per germline (reference sequence). The CDR3 contains 15 residues. Germline trimming cut 4 bases from V and 7 bases from J; bases unmatched to any gene: 9. The CDR3 bases are TGTGCCAGCAGCTCCCCCTGGGACAGGGGGAAAGAGCAGTACTTC. Protein: CASSSPWDRGKEQYF. Combining the CDR3 with reference TRBV7-9 and TRBJ2-7 gives the whole variable domain DTGVSQNPRHKITKRGQNVTFRCDPISEHNRLYWYRQTLGQGPEFLTYFQNEAQLEKSRLLSDRFSAERPKGSFSTLEIQRTEQGDSAMYLCASSSPWDRGKEQYFGPGTRLTVT.

This sequence joins TRBV6-5 and TRBJ2-3, with TRBD2 identical over 11 bases. CDR3 size: 15 residues. The germline gives CDR1 MNHEY, CDR2 SVGAGI. After removal of 5 bases from V and 4 bases from J, the junction contained 5 bases not matched to a gene. CDR3 bases: TGTGCCAGCAGTCCGGGGACTAGCGGTCCAGATACGCAGTATTTT. The encoded protein is CASSPGTSGPDTQYF.

The V call is TRBV27, the J call TRBJ2-1, with D perhaps matching TRBD1 (6 bases). From germline, CDR1 is MNHEY and CDR2 SMNVEV (reference sequence). With 5 bases removed from V and 5 bases from J, the gap between germline ends came to 13 bases. The CDR3 contains 14 residues. The CDR3 coding sequence is TGTGCCAGCAGTCCCGAAAGGGGGAACAATGAGCAGTTCTTC. Translation: CASSPERGNNEQFF.

This clonotype has only one observation. V usage is TRBV5-1 and J usage is TRBJ1-1; the D gene is possibly TRBD1 (5 bases). V was clipped by 4 bases and J by 2 bases, with 15 bases between them. The CDR3 contains 15 residues. Germline V lookup: CDR1 SGHRS, CDR2 YFSETQ. The CDR3 sequence is CASSLTWGGNTEAFF. CDR3 DNA sequence: TGCGCCAGCAGCCTTACCTGGGGGGGAAACACTGAAGCTTTCTTT.

A few counts support this clonotype. This sequence joins TRBV6-1 and TRBJ1-1; no clear D gene. The CDR3 has 13 amino acids. The germline V gene encodes CDR1 MNHNS and CDR2 SASEGT. The V and J ends lost 8 bases and 1 base respectively, with 11 bases between them. CDR3 residues: CASARGQNTEAFF. DNA for the CDR3: TGTGCCAGCGCGCGCGGGCAGAACACTGAAGCTTTCTTT.

This clonotype was observed a handful of times. The genes are TRBV7-9 and TRBJ2-7; D unclear. The germline V and J ends were trimmed by 2 bases and 3 bases, with 5 bases remaining between them. There are 12 residues in the CDR3. Germline values: CDR1 SEHNR, CDR2 FQNEAQ (reference sequence). CDR3 DNA sequence: TGTGCCAGCAGCTTAAGCATCTACGAGCAGTACTTC. It specifies CASSLSIYEQYF.

The rearrangement joins TRBV2 to TRBJ1-4; no firm D call. V dropped 6 bases and J dropped 2 bases, with 10 bases sitting between them. Germline V gene sequence: CDR1 SNHLY, CDR2 FYNNEI. The CDR3 is made up of 14 amino acids. The CDR3 DNA reads as TGTGCCAGCAGCACCGCATACACTAATGAAAAACTGTTTTTT. Translation: CASSTAYTNEKLFF.

This clonotype occurred a few times. The chain is built from TRBV10-2 and TRBJ1-1; the match to TRBD1 covers 7 bases. The length of the CDR3 is 15 residues. Germline CDR1 and CDR2: WSHSY and SAAADI. V lost 2 bases and J lost 4; bases outside the gene matches: 7. The CDR3 region is CASSEDREGATEAFF. The DNA of the CDR3 is TGCGCCAGCAGTGAGGACAGGGAGGGTGCCACTGAAGCTTTCTTT.

The chain uses TRBV5-1 and TRBJ1-4; unclear D gene. The ends were cut back, 1 base at V and 8 bases at J, with 12 bases in the middle. Germline CDR1 and CDR2: SGHRS and YFSETQ. The length of the CDR3 is 14 residues. The CDR3 sequence is CASSLSWGGEKLFF. The CDR3 coding sequence is TGCGCCAGCAGCTTGTCTTGGGGTGGGGAAAAACTGTTTTTT. Full variable domain (rest looked up from reference TRBV5-1 and TRBJ1-4): KAGVTQTPRYLIKTRGQQVTLSCSPISGHRSVSWYQQTPGQGLQFLFEYFSETQRNKGNFPGRFSGRQFSNSRSEMNVSTLELGDSALYLCASSLSWGGEKLFFGSGTQLSVL.

In its sample, this clonotype was seen a few times. The rearrangement joins TRBV29-1 to TRBJ2-1, with D unclear. The V end was cut by 6 bases, the J end by 5 bases, with 11 bases between. The CDR3 contains 12 residues. Looked up from germline, CDR1 is SQVTM and CDR2 is ANQGSEA. CDR3 in amino acids: CSVRHGNNEQFF. The CDR3 DNA sequence: TGCAGCGTGAGGCACGGAAACAATGAGCAGTTCTTC.

In its sample, this clonotype was seen a few times. The gene calls are TRBV5-6 and TRBJ2-3; tentatively, D is TRBD2 (6 bases). CDR3 length equals 16 residues. CDR1 is SGHDT, CDR2 YYEEEE, per germline. With 0 bases removed from V and 0 bases from J, the gap between germline ends came to 11 bases. This chain's CDR3 is CASSLGVGTSTDTQYF. The CDR3 coding sequence is TGTGCCAGCAGCTTGGGAGTTGGGACTAGCACAGATACGCAGTATTTT. Supplemented by reference TRBV5-6 and TRBJ2-3, the full variable domain reads DAGVTQSPTHLIKTRGQQVTLRCSPKSGHDTVSWYQQALGQGPQFIFQYYEEEERQRGNFPDRFSGHQFPNYSSELNVNALLLGDSALYLCASSLGVGTSTDTQYFGPGTRLTVL.

The sample holds a few counts of this clonotype. The gene calls are TRBV12-3 or TRBV12-4 and TRBJ2-1; 8 nucleotides agree with TRBD1. The CDR3 is made up of 16 amino acids. The V gene end was trimmed by 6 bases and the J gene end by 0 bases; junction bases not matched to a gene: 7. Written as DNA, the CDR3 is TGTGCCAGCAGCGGTTACAGGGGGAACTCCTACAATGAGCAGTTCTTC. Protein: CASSGYRGNSYNEQFF.

The chain employs TRBV6-5 and TRBJ2-3; possibly TRBD1 or TRBD2 for D (6 bases each). V was clipped by 2 bases and J by 6 bases, with 12 bases between them. The germline V gene encodes CDR1 MNHEY and CDR2 SVGAGI. This CDR3 is 14 amino acids long. The CDR3 reads CASSYMGGRDTQYF. The CDR3 DNA reads TGTGCCAGCAGTTACATGGGGGGCAGGGATACGCAGTATTTT.

J is TRBJ1-2 and V is TRBV12-3 or TRBV12-4, with TRBD1 identical over 8 bases. V shed 6 bases, J shed 6 bases, and the junction held 12 bases outside the gene matches. The CDR3 spans 15 residues. CDR3 region: CASSLGQDTLNGYTF. The CDR3 nucleotides read TGTGCCAGCAGCCTGGGACAGGACACCTTAAATGGCTACACCTTC.

The chain carries TRBV5-1 and TRBJ2-3; D possibly corresponds to TRBD1 (6 bases). The CDR3 spans 16 residues. The germline V gene encodes CDR1 SGHRS and CDR2 YFSETQ. V lost 3 bases, J lost 0 bases, and 14 bases lay in between. The CDR3 is CASSSGATTSTDTQYF. In DNA form, the CDR3 reads TGCGCCAGCAGCTCAGGGGCCACAACAAGCACAGATACGCAGTATTTT.

This clonotype was seen a handful of times. The rearrangement uses TRBV12-3 or TRBV12-4 and TRBJ2-3; maybe TRBD1 (5 bases). Trimming cost V 8 bases and J 2 bases, with 14 bases left between them. This CDR3 spans 14 amino acids. CDR3 in DNA: TGTGCCAGCTCCCCCAGGGATTCCACAGATACGCAGTATTTT. Protein: CASSPRDSTDTQYF.